The 23 T cell receptor beta chains below were found in one sample sequenced in a study of blood T cell repertoires in COVID-19. TCRdb keeps only in-frame clones here, not all; method: immunoSEQ multiplex PCR. The table includes more than 200,000 clones, around 88% detected once. Sequencing input: peripheral blood. The receptors shown here come from a woman aged 25 to 39 with COVID-19, enrolled during active disease.

The DNA of the CDR3 is TGTGCCAGCGGAAGGGGGGACAGGCAAGAGACCCAGTACTTC. It codes for CASGRGDRQETQYF. The V and J genes are TRBV6-5 and TRBJ2-5, with 8 bases lining up with TRBD1. This CDR3 contains 14 residues. The germline CDR1 and CDR2 sequences are MNHEY and SVGAGI. After removal of 8 bases from V and 2 bases from J, the junction contained 7 bases not matched to a gene.

A note on this clone: Other DNA sequences in this specimen translate into the identical CDR3. The rearrangement uses TRBV7-6 and TRBJ2-1; D possibly corresponds to TRBD2 (6 bases). The V end was cut by 1 base, the J end by 2 bases, with 12 bases between. The CDR3 totals 16 residues. Germline CDR1 reads SGHVS; CDR2 reads FNYEAQ. CDR3 protein: CASSLVGGDAYNEQFF. CDR3 bases: TGTGCCAGCAGCTTAGTCGGGGGAGACGCCTACAATGAGCAGTTCTTC.

This chain uses TRBV27 with TRBJ2-7, with D perhaps matching TRBD2 (5 bases). The germline V gene has CDR1 MNHEY and CDR2 SMNVEV (reference sequence). CDR3 size: 14 residues. Trimming removed 10 bases from V and 1 base from J, with 17 bases in between. The CDR3 loop reads CATRRGMSSYEQYF. CDR3 DNA sequence: TGTGCCACCCGCCGAGGGATGTCATCCTACGAGCAGTACTTC.

This clone was seen more than once but under ten times. J is TRBJ2-2 and V is TRBV6-5; D remains ambiguous. The germline V gene encodes CDR1 MNHEY and CDR2 SVGAGI. The CDR3 sequence is 13 residues long. Trimming cost V 4 bases and J 3 bases, with 6 bases left between them. CDR3 residues: CASSFTDTGELFF. The CDR3 DNA sequence: TGTGCCAGCAGTTTCACTGACACCGGGGAGCTGTTTTTT.

The CDR3 protein is CARDGRAGNEQFF. The CDR3 DNA is TGTGCCAGGGATGGGAGGGCCGGCAATGAGCAGTTCTTC. The J gene is TRBJ2-1, the V gene TRBV21-1; TRBD2 was called by the table and not checked on the DNA. TRBV21-1 is reported as a pseudogene. The CDR3 is 13 amino acids.

The rearrangement uses TRBV6-5 and TRBJ2-7, with TRBD1 matching over 7 bases. Germline-derived CDR1 and CDR2 are MNHEY and SVGAGI. With 2 bases clipped from V and 2 bases from J, the junction kept 3 bases outside the gene matches. The CDR3 runs 14 residues. CDR3 sequence reads: CASSYGTATYEQYF. The CDR3, as DNA: TGTGCCAGCAGTTACGGGACAGCTACCTACGAGCAGTACTTC.

V and J are TRBV9 and TRBJ2-1; 9 positions match TRBD2. V lost 3 bases, J lost 0 bases, and 4 bases stayed unmatched. CDR1 SGDLS and CDR2 YYNGEE come from the germline V gene. CDR3 size: 16 residues. CDR3 bases: TGTGCCAGCAGCGCAAGCGGGGGGATCTCCTACAATGAGCAGTTCTTC. Residues: CASSASGGISYNEQFF.

V gene TRBV5-5 combines with J gene TRBJ2-3; 12 nucleotides align to TRBD2. CDR1 and CDR2 from the germline V gene are SGHKS and YYEKEE (reference sequence). The V gene end was trimmed by 1 base and the J gene end by 8 bases; junction bases not matched to a gene: 5. The CDR3 covers 15 residues. CDR3 amino acids: CASSLTSGRIGTQYF. CDR3 nucleotide sequence: TGTGCCAGCAGCTTGACTAGCGGGAGGATCGGTACGCAGTATTTT. Looking up the rest from reference TRBV5-5 and TRBJ2-3 gives the full variable domain: DAGVTQSPTHLIKTRGQQVTLRCSPISGHKSVSWYQQVLGQGPQFIFQYYEKEERGRGNFPDRFSARQFPNYSSELNVNALLLGDSALYLCASSLTSGRIGTQYFGPGTRLTVL.

The chain carries TRBV28 and TRBJ1-4; TRBD1 aligns across 7 bases. Trimming cost V 1 base and J 6 bases; bases outside gene matches: 8. Germline assignment: CDR1 MDHEN and CDR2 SYDVKM. There are 16 residues in the CDR3. The CDR3 DNA follows: TGTGCCAGCAGTTTATACCGACAGGGCAAAGATGAAAAACTGTTTTTT. Amino acid sequence: CASSLYRQGKDEKLFF.

The chain carries TRBV6-6 and TRBJ1-1; D call uncertain. V lost 0 bases and J 1 base, leaving 9 bases between the germline ends. This CDR3 spans 15 amino acids. Germline lookup yields CDR1 MNHNY and CDR2 SVGAGI (reference sequence). The CDR3 region is CASSYSLQRNTEAFF. CDR3 bases: TGTGCCAGCAGTTACTCGTTACAGAGGAACACTGAAGCTTTCTTT.

The chain uses TRBV5-8 and TRBJ2-5; TRBD1 aligns across 8 bases. The CDR3 is 14 residues long. Germline CDR1 is SGHTS and CDR2 is YDEGEE. Germline trimming cut 5 bases from V and 2 bases from J; bases unmatched to any gene: 5. CDR3 in DNA: TGTGCCAGCAGTCCGGGGACAGGTCAAGAGACCCAGTACTTC. It codes for CASSPGTGQETQYF. Full variable domain (rest looked up from reference TRBV5-8 and TRBJ2-5): EAGVTQSPTHLIKTRGQQATLRCSPISGHTSVYWYQQALGLGLQFLLWYDEGEERNRGNFPPRFSGRQFPNYSSELNVNALELEDSALYLCASSPGTGQETQYFGPGTRLLVL.

This chain links TRBV10-3 with TRBJ2-7, with TRBD2 identical over 13 bases. This CDR3 spans 13 amino acids. CDR1 and CDR2 (germline): ENHRY, SYGVKD. With 10 bases clipped from V and 4 bases from J, the junction kept 4 bases outside the gene matches. The CDR3 region is CAKPGLAGYEQYV. Written as DNA, the CDR3 is TGTGCCAAGCCGGGACTAGCGGGGTACGAGCAGTACGTC.

V is TRBV28 and J is TRBJ2-7, with D possibly being TRBD2 (5 bases). The V and J ends lost 6 bases and 0 bases respectively, with 9 bases between them. Per germline, CDR1 MDHEN and CDR2 SYDVKM. This CDR3 is 13 amino acids long. DNA of the CDR3: TGTGCCAGCAGCTCGACTAACTCCTACGAGCAGTACGTC. Its translation is CASSSTNSYEQYV.

The CDR3 protein is CATSRGTSGSYEQYF. The CDR3 DNA is TGTGCCACCAGCAGAGGGACTAGCGGCTCCTACGAGCAGTACTTC. V is TRBV15 and J is TRBJ2-7; 10 bases are shared with TRBD2. Per the germline V gene, CDR1 is LNHNV and CDR2 is YYDKDF (reference sequence). The CDR3 spans 15 residues. The V gene end was trimmed by 1 base and the J gene end by 0 bases; junction bases not matched to a gene: 0.

This chain uses TRBV25-1 with TRBJ1-4, with D possibly being TRBD1 (6 bases). The CDR3 sequence is 14 residues long. Germline values: CDR1 MGHDK, CDR2 SYGVNS. Trimming took 2 bases from V and 14 from J, leaving 18 bases between them. This CDR3 reads CASSETGTNEVLFF. The CDR3 coding sequence is TGTGCCAGCAGTGAAACAGGGACCAACGAAGTGCTGTTTTTT.

V and J are TRBV12-3 or TRBV12-4 and TRBJ1-2; 7 positions agree with TRBD1. CDR3 length: 12 amino acids. The V segment lost 5 bases and the J segment 7 bases; nucleotides outside the gene matches: 4. In nucleotides, the CDR3 is TGTGCCAGCAGTACTGACAGGGTTGGCTACACCTTC. Protein: CASSTDRVGYTF.

The V and J genes are TRBV30 and TRBJ2-2; 7 bases are a match to TRBD1. The V gene's germline CDR1 is GTSNPN and CDR2 SVGIG (reference sequence). This CDR3 comprises 13 residues. V lost 4 bases and J lost 7; bases outside the gene matches: 6. The CDR3 DNA follows: TGTGCCTGGACCGGGACAGAGCACGGGGAGCTGTTTTTT. Protein sequence: CAWTGTEHGELFF.

The genes are TRBV27 and TRBJ2-5; tentative D call: TRBD1 (8 bases). Per the germline V gene, CDR1 is MNHEY and CDR2 is SMNVEV (reference sequence). Trimming pared 3 bases from V and 5 bases from J, leaving 13 bases between. The CDR3 extends over 14 amino acids. As DNA, the CDR3 is TGTGCCAGCAGTTTGTACAGGGGGGGGGAGACCCAGTACTTC. It yields the protein CASSLYRGGETQYF.

J is TRBJ2-2 and V is TRBV6-1, with 9 bases lining up with TRBD1. Germline CDR1 reads MNHNS; CDR2 reads SASEGT. The CDR3 totals 16 residues. The V and J ends lost 4 bases and 4 bases, in that order; junction bases with no gene match: 7. CDR3 nucleotide sequence: TGTGCCAGCAGTGGACCGGGACAGGGATTCACCGGGGAGCTGTTTTTT. It codes for CASSGPGQGFTGELFF.

The chain links TRBV4-2 to TRBJ2-6; the D gene is possibly TRBD1 (5 bases). V was shortened by 0 bases and J by 4 bases, with 13 bases between the two germline ends. Germline CDR1 is LGHNA and CDR2 is YNFKEQ. The CDR3 loop spans 17 amino acids. CDR3 loop: CASSQDEGVGGANVLTF. CDR3 in DNA: TGTGCCAGCAGCCAAGATGAAGGGGTTGGGGGGGCCAACGTCCTGACTTTC.

The chain couples TRBV19 to TRBJ2-2; 10 positions match TRBD1. The germline V gene has CDR1 LNHDA and CDR2 SQIVND (reference sequence). This CDR3 region has 17 residues. The V and J ends lost 5 bases and 2 bases, in that order; junction bases with no gene match: 8. The CDR3 sequence is CASSAGQGEINTGELFF. CDR3 DNA: TGTGCCAGTAGTGCAGGACAGGGGGAAATTAACACCGGGGAGCTGTTTTTT.

The chain's CDR3 is CATSSNMGEAGELFF. The CDR3 nucleotides are TGTGCCACCAGTTCGAATATGGGAGAGGCCGGGGAGCTGTTTTTT. The J gene is TRBJ2-2, the V gene TRBV24-1; possible D gene TRBD2, 5 bases. Germline V CDR1 and CDR2: KGHDR, SFDVKD. The germline V and J ends were trimmed by 6 bases and 6 bases, with 16 bases remaining between them. The CDR3 spans 15 residues.

The rearrangement uses TRBV5-6 and TRBJ2-1, with 8 bases that match TRBD1. This CDR3 spans 15 amino acids. V trimming: 4 bases; J trimming: 9 bases; junction bases outside the gene matches: 12. Per the germline V gene, CDR1 is SGHDT and CDR2 is YYEEEE. The CDR3 region is CASSRGQGVWGEQFF. The CDR3 DNA sequence: TGTGCCAGCAGCCGTGGACAGGGTGTTTGGGGTGAGCAGTTCTTC.